This TCR beta chain derives from a study of HIV-infected patients and healthy controls. Points from the study as a whole: Healthy controls shared more CDR3 sequences between individuals than HIV-infected patients did.

500 ng RNA was reverse transcribed with alpha and beta constant-region primers. Using multiplexing indices, alpha and beta chain libraries were generated apart by chain-specific third strand synthesis. Two random hexamers, added before amplification and joined, formed each molecule's 12-nucleotide barcode. TCRdb recomputed calls from the 5' RACE reads with MiXCR, one row per CDR3 protein. The sample includes about 11,000 distinct CDR3 sequences, approximately 4.9% of them seen just once. CDR3 length equals 15 residues. Germline CDR1 and CDR2: WSHSY and SAAADI. Trimming shortened V by 7 bases and J by 5 bases, and 17 bases separated the two germline ends. All unsorted peripheral T cells were captured because whole blood was used without fractionation. An approximately 2.6 ml peripheral blood sample was taken for RNA. This clonotype has only a few counts. Its antigen remains unknown.

Sequenced material: blood. The TCR comes from an adult in good health. The rearrangement joins TRBV10-2 to TRBJ2-2, with D perhaps given as TRBD1 or TRBD2 (7 bases each). CDR3 DNA sequence: TGCGCCAGCACTAGGGGGCGGGGGAAGACCGGGGAGCTGTTTTTT. Residues: CASTRGRGKTGELFF.